The T cell receptor (beta chain) described here comes from a study of cytomegalovirus exposure and HLA in healthy donors (dated by TCRdb to the late 2010s). For the wider study: According to an earlier analysis of around 600 of the donors, about 180 million T cells yielded 117 million unique TCR beta sequences and about 300 Gb of sequence data. An early release that covered roughly 600 HLA-typed donors contained about 300 gigabases of sequencing data and around 85 million unique TCR sequences. Of the roughly 420 genotyped donors, over 80% were placed in the genetic ancestry cluster associated with self-reported Caucasian donors. The aim of the study was to test whether cataloging public T cell receptors could identify signatures of past pathogen exposure. Using immunosequencing, the study profiled T cell repertoires from roughly 650 subjects and related those repertoires to cytomegalovirus serostatus. In addition to the first cohort of 666 subjects, a separate validation cohort of 120 different subjects was used. High-throughput TCR immunosequencing, statistical association of individual TCRs with disease status, and machine learning were combined to predict cytomegalovirus infection status. A later analysis re-examined previously published TCR beta repertoires from hundreds of donors and added high-resolution HLA genotyping to investigate patterns of TCR occurrence. Rather than drawing on any new phenotypic data, the later analysis identified candidate immune exposures from TCR beta sequences and the way those sequences occurred across donors. An earlier analysis of around 580 of the donors used high-throughput TCR beta sequencing to judge whether each TCR beta V gene segment behaved as functional or pseudogenic. Donor age, sex, ethnicity and CMV serostatus were compiled together with the repertoire data. A later genetic analysis took genome-wide SNP genotypes for about three fifths of the roughly 700 donors and used that subset as a discovery cohort. Every discovery cohort repertoire had been produced on one sequencing platform. Both class I and class II loci were covered by HLA typing, at four-digit resolution. The number of donors typed differed by locus, with roughly 629-640 for A, B, C, DRB1 and DQB1, more than 500 for DQA1, approximately 580 for DPA1, and over 400 for DPB1. Because of strong linkage in the cohort, four or five DR-DQ haplotypes were treated as single units for association and clustering. Across some 400 genotyped donors of the cohort, an average of 235,054 unique TCR beta nucleotide sequences per donor were sequenced, and 15% to 20% of those sequences were non-productive. Paper-wide results and their limitations: Roughly uniform sequencing depth across donors was assumed in presence/absence analyses, although this assumption may not hold. According to a later genetic analysis, donors in an Asian-associated ancestry cluster had fewer N-insertions in productive TCRs than the approximately 690-donor mean. Some IMGT-functional V segments, including TRBV6-2 and TRBV6-3, could not be distinguished by the 87-base-pair reads and were therefore excluded. A further reported finding was that TCR beta sequences accurately predicted the HLA-A and HLA-B alleles for most subjects in the first cohort. Broadly in line with IMGT annotations, most TCR beta V segments showed up in productive rearrangements about 90% or about 30% of the time in an earlier analysis of 450 to 750 of the donors. In a later analysis, HLA-associated TCR beta chains showed more clonal expansion and lower generation probabilities than non-associated chains that were equally common. HLA typing was unavailable for some donors at each locus, so association tests used only the typed subset. A later analysis associated some 17,000 TCR beta sequences with specific HLA alleles at a false discovery rate of 0.05. When HLA alleles, especially DR and DQ, strongly co-occurred, TCR associations were difficult to assign to individual alleles. A cluster of highly shared sequence variants was judged likely to represent a technical artifact of the sequencing pipeline. Because counts were too low, 15 to 20 rarely observed V segments, including chromosome 9 orphons, were excluded from the earlier analysis of 587 of the donors. While some public TCRs were present in many individuals, most TCR sequences turned up only very rarely across donors. The cohort was sequenced for TCR beta chains only, and without alpha or paired-chain data the features that could be detected were limited. In both the original and validation cohorts, the classifier was reported to diagnose cytomegalovirus status with high specificity and sensitivity. A later genetic analysis associated a missense DCLRE1C variant with V-gene and J-gene trimming of TCR beta chains, and an independent cohort replicated the association. A later analysis found that TCR association rates varied across HLA loci, with DRB1 alleles showing the most associated TCRs and HLA-C alleles the fewest. The authors suggested that the approach could potentially be generalized to other disease states and immunological phenotypes. Linkage disequilibrium might explain the correlated functional status among segregating V segments, but an unknown experimental factor could not be ruled out. The study listed 170 or so TCR beta chains as associated with cytomegalovirus. According to a later analysis, most CMV-associated TCR beta chains appeared to be HLA-restricted, and the HLA associations seemed to be driven largely by CMV exposure. Three of the identified cytomegalovirus-associated TCR beta chains were confirmed in vitro to be specific for cytomegalovirus antigens. For the cohort, immune exposure information was limited to CMV serostatus. Several of the top co-occurrence clusters appeared to be linked to parvovirus B19, influenza, CMV and Epstein-Barr virus, according to a later analysis.

The cohort comprised 710 or so healthy bone marrow donors. At the time of sampling, all cohort members were nominally healthy, though unrecorded immune exposures were likely present. The donor was CMV seronegative and belonged to the group of approximately 320 seronegative cohort members. Every donor gave a peripheral blood sample, and the peripheral blood mononuclear cells from that sample were used for TCR beta sequencing. Genomic DNA was extracted from the blood cell samples with the Qiagen DNeasy Blood Extraction Kit. Libraries were prepared through the immunoSEQ multiplex PCR assay. For the multiplex PCR, a mixture combining 60 forward primers for TCR Vbeta segments and 13 reverse primers for TCR Jbeta segments was used. Amplification of the CDR3 region of rearranged TCR beta genes was performed with a multiplex PCR assay on genomic DNA. On the Illumina HiSeq System, the amplified TCR beta libraries were sequenced as 87-base-pair reads. The published analysis was carried out like this. A later analysis tallied 75 million to 85 million unique TCR beta chains across the 550 to 850 repertoires, and some 10 million of those chains were shared by two or more donors. Raw reads were error-corrected and collapsed into unique sequences by a nearest-neighbor algorithm in which closely related sequences were merged to remove PCR and sequencing errors. Alignment of CDR3 sequences to IMGT reference sequences was used to assign V, D and J gene segments. For a sequence to be retained, at least a six-nucleotide match to both a V gene segment and a J gene segment was required. A rearrangement counted as productive if the CDR3 had no stop codons and remained in frame with V and J, and every other rearrangement counted as non-productive. CDR3 was defined according to IMGT convention as the region running from the second conserved V-encoded cysteine to the conserved J-encoded phenylalanine. The earlier analysis of 587 of the donors excluded sequences that lacked an unambiguous match to a single V gene segment. An earlier analysis of almost 600 of the donors classified V segments as functional when productive rearrangements were above 56.7% and as segregating when the standard deviation between donors was above 5%. To diagnose cytomegalovirus status from the catalog of TCR beta chain sequences, a statistical classification framework was built. In a later analysis, TCR nucleotide sequences were compared against IMGT/GENE-DB human TR gene sequences so that V and J genes could be assigned. A later analysis assigned CDR3 sequences and most-parsimonious VDJ recombination scenarios with the TCRdist pipeline. A later analysis defined each TCR beta chain by its CDR3 amino acid sequence plus V-gene family, and excluded reads lacking a unique V-gene family. A later analysis removed 592 highly shared, low-generation-probability nucleotide sequences to deal with suspected cross-contamination and a sequencing artifact. For each public chain, a later analysis derived a clonal expansion index from normalized ranks of inferred template counts within each repertoire. Generation probabilities in a later analysis came from a VDJ recombination model fitted to out-of-frame rearrangements, and those results were checked against IGoR. Hypergeometric tests were used in a later analysis to score TCR-TCR, TCR-HLA and TCR-CMV co-occurrence, with a repertoire-size bias correction applied to the TCR pairs. In a later analysis, false discovery rates were estimated by permuting HLA or CMV assignments 20 times. In a later analysis, co-occurring TCRs were grouped with DBSCAN, and TCRdist sequence similarity was added when clustering was performed within HLA-allele-positive subsets. Co-occurrence clustering excluded repertoires with fewer than 30,000 or more than 120,000 public chains, plus five with anomalous nucleotide sharing. TCRdb stores this immuneACCESS table with in-frame sequences only. Part of the clones is absent; in the studies checked, under half of the shortfall reflects unresolved V genes, and no reason is known for the rest. The V and J calls and clone size were taken over from that table, and D and trimming were inferred from the DNA. Within this sample are approximately 160,000 clones, with roughly 84% of them counted one time only. Approximately 1.6% of the sample is held by the ten biggest clonotypes.

Sequences MNHEY (CDR1) and SVGAGI (CDR2) are obtained from the germline V gene. Including the terminal cysteine and phenylalanine, the CDR3 comprises 13 residues. The only DNA kept is the CDR3, 39 bases in frame from the first base. The junction shows trimming of 5 bases on V and 11 bases on J, and the gene matches do not reach 9 bases of it. Turning to this clone: Its cognate antigen has yet to be identified. Base qualities are missing; no much larger clone stands one base away.

Source material: PBMCs. The rearranged segments are TRBV6-5 and TRBJ1-1, with 9 bases aligning to TRBD1. This TCR was recovered from a male donor in good health and CMV-seronegative. The DNA sequence is TGTGCCAGCAGTCCTGGACAGGGGAGGAATGCTTTCTTT. This codes for CASSPGQGRNAFF.